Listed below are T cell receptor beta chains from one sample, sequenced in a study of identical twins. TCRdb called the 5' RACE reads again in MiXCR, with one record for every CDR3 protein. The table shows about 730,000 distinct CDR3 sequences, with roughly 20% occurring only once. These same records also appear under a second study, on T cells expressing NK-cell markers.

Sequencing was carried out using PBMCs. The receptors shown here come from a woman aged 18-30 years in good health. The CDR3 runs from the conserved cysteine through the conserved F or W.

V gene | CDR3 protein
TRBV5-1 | CASSLSGRTHNEQFF
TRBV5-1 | CASSIGQGLEPQHF
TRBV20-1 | CSARPGTSGSYEQYF
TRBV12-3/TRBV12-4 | CASGKALSYGYTF
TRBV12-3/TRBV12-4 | CASRLTGSRTDTQYF
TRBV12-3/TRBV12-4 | CASSLFAGKGYTF
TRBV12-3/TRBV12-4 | CASSGAGANTGELFF
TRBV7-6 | CASSSTGRGYEQYF
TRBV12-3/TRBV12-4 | CASRTPGFQPYEQYF
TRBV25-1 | CASSGWRGGETQYF
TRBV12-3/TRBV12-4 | CASCPPWPDTQYF
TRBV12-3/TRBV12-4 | CASSLAGPWGYTF
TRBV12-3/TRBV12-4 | CASSPCRGTNCIQYF
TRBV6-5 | CASRSFGETQYF
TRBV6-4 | CASSENLAGDVDTQYF
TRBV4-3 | CASSQVQGEWDTQYF
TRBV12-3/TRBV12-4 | CASSFGLRQVAFF
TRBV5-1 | CASSPTRSSYEQYF
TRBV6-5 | CASSYGGPEPQHF
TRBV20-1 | CSAASGTSGAGELFF
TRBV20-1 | CSARDREDEAFF
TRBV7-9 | CASSPSGAAQETQYF
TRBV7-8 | CASSTTQNYNEQFF
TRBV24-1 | CATSDSATGETQYF
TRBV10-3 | CAIKSPGLANTGELFF
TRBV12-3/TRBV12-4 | CASSSSVYEQYF
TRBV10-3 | CATRRQGGNNEQFF
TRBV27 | CASSPWALAGGRTDTQYF
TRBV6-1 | CASSGYVRRETQYF
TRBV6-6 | CASSKGGTDQHF
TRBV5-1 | CASSLWRDRYEQYF
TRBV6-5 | CASSYRELGADTQYF
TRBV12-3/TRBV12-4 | CASSTRTRGRYNEQFF
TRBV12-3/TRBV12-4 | CASSRGTGGGSPLHF
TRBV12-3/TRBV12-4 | CASRWGDYEQYF
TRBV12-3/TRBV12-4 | CASSLKLAGASYEQYF
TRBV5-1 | CASGLTGSYEQYF
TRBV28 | CASSPSGQGFPQPQHF
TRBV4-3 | CASSPTSLDPYEQFF